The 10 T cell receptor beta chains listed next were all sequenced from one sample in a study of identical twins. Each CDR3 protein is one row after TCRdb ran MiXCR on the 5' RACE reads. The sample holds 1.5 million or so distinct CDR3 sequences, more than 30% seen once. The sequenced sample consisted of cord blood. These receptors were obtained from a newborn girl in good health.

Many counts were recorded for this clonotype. The CDR3 DNA is TGCAGCGTAACCGGGAACTATGGCTACACCTTC. It specifies CSVTGNYGYTF. J is TRBJ1-2 and V is TRBV29-1; D call uncertain. This CDR3 is built from 11 residues. Germline V gene sequence: CDR1 SQVTM, CDR2 ANQGSEA. V was pared by 6 bases and J by 2 bases, with 7 bases between.

CDR3 nucleotide sequence: TGTGCCATCAGTGAACCCCCGGCTAGCGGGAGGGCCGGGGCAGATACGCAGTATTTT. Translation gives CAISEPPASGRAGADTQYF. V is TRBV10-3 and J is TRBJ2-3; 12 nucleotides align to TRBD2. There are 19 residues in the CDR3. Unmatched junction bases numbered 14, after V lost 3 bases and J lost 4 bases. Germline CDR1 ENHRY, CDR2 SYGVKD.

The CDR3 DNA reads TGTGCCAGCAGCCGCTCCCCCTTAGCGGGGGTTTACAATGAGCAGTACTTC. Its translation is CASSRSPLAGVYNEQYF. J is TRBJ2-7 and V is TRBV13; TRBD2 matches at 9 bases. Germline V gives CDR1 PRHDT, CDR2 FYEKMQ (reference sequence). This CDR3 is 17 amino acids long. V shed 5 bases and J 7 bases; nucleotides not matched to a gene: 18.

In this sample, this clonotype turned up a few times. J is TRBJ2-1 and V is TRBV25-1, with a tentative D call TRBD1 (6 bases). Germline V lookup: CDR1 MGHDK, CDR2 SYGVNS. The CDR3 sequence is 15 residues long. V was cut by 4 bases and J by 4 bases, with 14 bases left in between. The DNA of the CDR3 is TGTGCCAGCAGTGCCTACACAGGGTTTTACAATGAGCAGTTCTTC. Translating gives CASSAYTGFYNEQFF.

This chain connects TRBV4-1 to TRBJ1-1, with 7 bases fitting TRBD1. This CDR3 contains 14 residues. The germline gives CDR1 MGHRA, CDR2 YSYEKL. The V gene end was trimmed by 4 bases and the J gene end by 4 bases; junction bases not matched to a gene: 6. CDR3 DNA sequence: TGCGCCAGCAGCCGGTGGGACAGATCCACTGAAGCTTTCTTT. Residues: CASSRWDRSTEAFF.

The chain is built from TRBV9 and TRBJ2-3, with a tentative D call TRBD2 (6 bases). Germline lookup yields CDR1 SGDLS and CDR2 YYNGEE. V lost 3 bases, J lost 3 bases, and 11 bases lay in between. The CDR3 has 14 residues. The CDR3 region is CASSAEGRTDTQYF. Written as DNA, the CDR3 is TGTGCCAGCAGCGCGGAGGGAAGGACAGATACGCAGTATTTT. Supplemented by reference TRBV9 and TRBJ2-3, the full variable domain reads DSGVTQTPKHLITATGQRVTLRCSPRSGDLSVYWYQQSLDQGLQFLIQYYNGEERAKGNILERFSAQQFPDLHSELNLSSLELGDSALYFCASSAEGRTDTQYFGPGTRLTVL.

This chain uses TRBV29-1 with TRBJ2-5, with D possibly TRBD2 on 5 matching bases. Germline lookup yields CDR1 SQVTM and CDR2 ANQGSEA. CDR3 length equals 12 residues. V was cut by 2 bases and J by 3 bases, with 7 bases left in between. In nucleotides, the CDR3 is TGCAGCGTTGAACTGGGAGAAGAGACCCAGTACTTC. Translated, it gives CSVELGEETQYF.

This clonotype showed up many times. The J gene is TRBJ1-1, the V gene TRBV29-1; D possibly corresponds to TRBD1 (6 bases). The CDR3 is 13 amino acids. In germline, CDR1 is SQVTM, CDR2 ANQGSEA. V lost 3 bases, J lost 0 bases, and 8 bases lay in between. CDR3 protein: CSVEGAMNTEAFF. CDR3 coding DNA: TGCAGCGTTGAGGGGGCGATGAACACTGAAGCTTTCTTT. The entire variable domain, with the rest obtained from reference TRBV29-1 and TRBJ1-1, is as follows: SAVISQKPSRDICQRGTSLTIQCQVDSQVTMMFWYRQQPGQSLTLIATANQGSEATYESGFVIDKFPISRPNLTFSTLTVSNMSPEDSSIYLCSVEGAMNTEAFFGQGTRLTVV.

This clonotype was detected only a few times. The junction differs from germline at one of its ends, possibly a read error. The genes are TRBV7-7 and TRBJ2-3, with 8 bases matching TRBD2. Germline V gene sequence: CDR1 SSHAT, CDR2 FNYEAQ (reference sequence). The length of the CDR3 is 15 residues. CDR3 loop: CASSFTAGGTDTQYF. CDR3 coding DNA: TGTGCTAGCAGCTTCACCGCGGGAGGTACAGATACGCAGTATTTT.

Written as DNA, the CDR3 is TGTGCCAGCAGCTTAGCTGGTTTGCGGACTTATGGCTACACCTTC. Encoded protein: CASSLAGLRTYGYTF. The V and J genes are TRBV7-2 and TRBJ1-2, with D unclear. In germline, CDR1 is SGHTA, CDR2 FQGNSA. Trimming shortened V by 0 bases and J by 5 bases, and 13 bases separated the two germline ends. The length of the CDR3 is 15 residues.